This T cell receptor beta chain was observed in a study of spatial heterogeneity in lung cancer. Study as a whole: Compared with alpha-chain sequences, beta-chain sequences were consistently detected in greater numbers.

V lost 6 bases, J lost 9 bases, and 12 bases lay in between. Germline CDR1 is MNHEY and CDR2 is SVGAGI. CDR3 length: 12 residues. Using its own MiXCR run on the 5' RACE reads, TCRdb lists one record per CDR3 protein. This sample yields 50,000 to 65,000 distinct CDR3 sequences, of which around 8.4% are seen a single time; less than 15% belongs to the top ten. This sample's time point: sample taken at primary tumor resection. Whole RNA, which was extracted from tumor, nontumor lung tissue or frozen PBMC, was sequenced without any cell sorting. The donor population consisted of over 55 patients with untreated, early-stage non-small cell lung cancer.

The rearrangement joins TRBV6-5 to TRBJ2-1, with a weak D call TRBD2 (6 bases). The receptor's source is a female donor with early-stage non-small cell lung cancer. The sequencing used PBMCs, collected at surgery. The CDR3 spells CASSPSGGEQFF. DNA of the CDR3: TGTGCCAGCAGCCCCTCCGGGGGTGAGCAGTTCTTC.